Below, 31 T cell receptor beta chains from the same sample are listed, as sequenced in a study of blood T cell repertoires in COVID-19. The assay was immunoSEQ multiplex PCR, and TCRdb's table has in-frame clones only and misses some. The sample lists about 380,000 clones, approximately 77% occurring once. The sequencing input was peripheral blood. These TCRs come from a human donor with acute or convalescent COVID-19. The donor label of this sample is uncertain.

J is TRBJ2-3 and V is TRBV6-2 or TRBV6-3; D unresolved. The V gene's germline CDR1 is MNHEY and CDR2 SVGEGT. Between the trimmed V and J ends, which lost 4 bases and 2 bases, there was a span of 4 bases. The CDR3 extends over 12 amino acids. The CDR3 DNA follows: TGTGCCAGCAGTTCCCTCACAGATACGCAGTATTTT. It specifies CASSSLTDTQYF.

The CDR3 loop reads CASSGTGATNEKLFF. The DNA of the CDR3 is TGTGCCAGCAGCGGGACAGGTGCAACTAATGAAAAACTGTTTTTT. V is TRBV7-9 and J is TRBJ1-4; 8 positions match TRBD1. There are 15 residues in the CDR3. Germline V gives CDR1 SEHNR, CDR2 FQNEAQ (reference sequence). V shed 5 bases and J 0 bases; nucleotides not matched to a gene: 2. Full variable domain (rest looked up from reference TRBV7-9 and TRBJ1-4): DTGVSQNPRHKITKRGQNVTFRCDPISEHNRLYWYRQTLGQGPEFLTYFQNEAQLEKSRLLSDRFSAERPKGSFSTLEIQRTEQGDSAMYLCASSGTGATNEKLFFGSGTQLSVL.

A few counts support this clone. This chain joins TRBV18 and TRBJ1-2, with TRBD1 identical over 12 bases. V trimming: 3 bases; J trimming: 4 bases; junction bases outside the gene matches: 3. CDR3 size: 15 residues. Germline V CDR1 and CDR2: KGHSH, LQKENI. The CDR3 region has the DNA TGTGCCAGCTCACCCGGGACAGGGGGCATCTATGGCTACACCTTC. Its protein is CASSPGTGGIYGYTF.

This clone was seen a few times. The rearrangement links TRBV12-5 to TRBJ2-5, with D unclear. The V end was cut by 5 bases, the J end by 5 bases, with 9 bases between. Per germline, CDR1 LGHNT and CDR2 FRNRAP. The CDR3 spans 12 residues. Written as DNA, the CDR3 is TGTGCTAGTGGTCCCAGTCTGGAGACCCAGTACTTC. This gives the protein CASGPSLETQYF.

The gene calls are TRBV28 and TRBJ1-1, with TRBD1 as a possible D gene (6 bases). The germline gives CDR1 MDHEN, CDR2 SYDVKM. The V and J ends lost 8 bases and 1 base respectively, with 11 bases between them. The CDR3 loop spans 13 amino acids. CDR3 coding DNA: TGTGCCAGCTATCAGGGGAGGAACACTGAAGCTTTCTTT. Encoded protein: CASYQGRNTEAFF. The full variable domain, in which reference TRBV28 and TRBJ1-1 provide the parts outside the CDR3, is DVKVTQSSRYLVKRTGEKVFLECVQDMDHENMFWYRQDPGLGLRLIYFSYDVKMKEKGDIPEGYSVSREKKERFSLILESASTNQTSMYLCASYQGRNTEAFFGQGTRLTVV.

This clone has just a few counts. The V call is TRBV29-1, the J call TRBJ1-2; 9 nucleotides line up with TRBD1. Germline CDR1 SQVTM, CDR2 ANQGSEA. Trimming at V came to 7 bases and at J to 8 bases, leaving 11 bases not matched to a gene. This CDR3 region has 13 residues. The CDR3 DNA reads TGCAGCGAGGCGACAGGGGGGCGCGACGGCTACACCTTC. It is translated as CSEATGGRDGYTF.

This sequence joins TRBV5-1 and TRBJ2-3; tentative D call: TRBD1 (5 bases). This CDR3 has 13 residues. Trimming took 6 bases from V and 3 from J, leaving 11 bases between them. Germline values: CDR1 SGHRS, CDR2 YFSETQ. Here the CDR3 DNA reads TGCGCCAGCAAGGGCAGGGTGACAGATACGCAGTATTTT. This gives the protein CASKGRVTDTQYF.

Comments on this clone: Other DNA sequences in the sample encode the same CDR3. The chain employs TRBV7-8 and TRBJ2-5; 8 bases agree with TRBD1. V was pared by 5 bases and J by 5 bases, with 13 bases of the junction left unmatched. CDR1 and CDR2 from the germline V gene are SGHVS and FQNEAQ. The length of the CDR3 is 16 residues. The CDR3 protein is CASSTRTGTLGETQYF. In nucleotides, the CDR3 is TGTGCCAGCAGCACCAGGACAGGGACCTTGGGGGAGACCCAGTACTTC.

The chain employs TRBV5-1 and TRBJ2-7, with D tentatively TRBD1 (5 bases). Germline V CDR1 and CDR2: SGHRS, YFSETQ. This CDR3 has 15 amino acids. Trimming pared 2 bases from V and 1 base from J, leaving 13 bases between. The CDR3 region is CASSFWQGLSYEQYF. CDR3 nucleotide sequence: TGCGCCAGCAGCTTCTGGCAGGGTCTATCCTACGAGCAGTACTTC.

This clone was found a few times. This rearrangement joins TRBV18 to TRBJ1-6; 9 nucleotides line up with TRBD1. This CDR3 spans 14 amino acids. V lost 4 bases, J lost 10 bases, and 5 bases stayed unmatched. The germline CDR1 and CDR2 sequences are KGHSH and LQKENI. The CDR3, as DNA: TGTGCCAGCTCACAAGACAGGGGGTGGTCACCCCTCCACTTT. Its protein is CASSQDRGWSPLHF.

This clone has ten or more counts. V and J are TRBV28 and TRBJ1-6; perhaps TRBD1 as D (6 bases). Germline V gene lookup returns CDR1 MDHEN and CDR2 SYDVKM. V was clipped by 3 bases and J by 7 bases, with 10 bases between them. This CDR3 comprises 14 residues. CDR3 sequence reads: CASSFDRRNSPLHF. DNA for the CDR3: TGTGCCAGCAGTTTTGACAGGCGAAATTCACCCCTCCACTTT.

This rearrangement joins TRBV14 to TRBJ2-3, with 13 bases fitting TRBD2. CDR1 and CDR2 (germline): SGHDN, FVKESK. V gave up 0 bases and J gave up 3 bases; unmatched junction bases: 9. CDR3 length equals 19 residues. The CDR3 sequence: CASSQDQRGLAGRTDTQYF. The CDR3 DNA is TGTGCCAGCAGCCAAGATCAGCGGGGACTAGCGGGAAGGACAGATACGCAGTATTTT.

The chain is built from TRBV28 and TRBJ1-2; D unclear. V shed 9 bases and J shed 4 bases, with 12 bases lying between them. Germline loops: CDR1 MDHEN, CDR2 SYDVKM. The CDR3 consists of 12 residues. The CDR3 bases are TGTGCCAGTCTCAGCGGTGCCTATGGCTACACCTTC. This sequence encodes CASLSGAYGYTF.

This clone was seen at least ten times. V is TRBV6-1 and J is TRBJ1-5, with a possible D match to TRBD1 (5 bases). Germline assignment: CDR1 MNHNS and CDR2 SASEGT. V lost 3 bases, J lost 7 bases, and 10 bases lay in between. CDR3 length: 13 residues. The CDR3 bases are TGTGCCAGCAGTGACAGGGTACGGCAGCCCCAGCATTTT. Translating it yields CASSDRVRQPQHF.

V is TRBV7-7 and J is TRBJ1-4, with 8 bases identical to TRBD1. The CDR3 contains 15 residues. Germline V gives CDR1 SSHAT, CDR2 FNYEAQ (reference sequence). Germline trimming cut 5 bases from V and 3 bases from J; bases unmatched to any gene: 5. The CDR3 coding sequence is TGTGCCAGCAGCGCGACGGACAGGGCTAATGAAAAACTGTTTTTT. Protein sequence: CASSATDRANEKLFF.

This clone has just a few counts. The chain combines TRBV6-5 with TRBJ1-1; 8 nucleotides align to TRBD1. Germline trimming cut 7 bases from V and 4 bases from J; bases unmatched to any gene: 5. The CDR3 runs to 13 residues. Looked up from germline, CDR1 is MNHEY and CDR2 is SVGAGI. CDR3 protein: CASKMTGATEAFF. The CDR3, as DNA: TGTGCCAGCAAGATGACAGGGGCCACTGAAGCTTTCTTT.

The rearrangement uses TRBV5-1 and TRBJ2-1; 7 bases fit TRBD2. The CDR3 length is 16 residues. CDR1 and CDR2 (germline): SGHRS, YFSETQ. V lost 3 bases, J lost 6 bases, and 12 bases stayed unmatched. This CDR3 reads CASSSLSSGLFNEQFF. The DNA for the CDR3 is TGCGCCAGCAGCTCTCTCTCTAGCGGTCTATTCAATGAGCAGTTCTTC.

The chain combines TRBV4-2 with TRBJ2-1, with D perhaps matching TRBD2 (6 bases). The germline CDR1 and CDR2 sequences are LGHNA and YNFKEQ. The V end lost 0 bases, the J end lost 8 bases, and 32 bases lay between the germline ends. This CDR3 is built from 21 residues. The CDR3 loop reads CASSQDWSAVGGNPPRYEQFF. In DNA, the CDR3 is TGTGCCAGCAGCCAAGATTGGTCCGCTGTAGGAGGGAATCCTCCGCGCTATGAGCAGTTCTTC.

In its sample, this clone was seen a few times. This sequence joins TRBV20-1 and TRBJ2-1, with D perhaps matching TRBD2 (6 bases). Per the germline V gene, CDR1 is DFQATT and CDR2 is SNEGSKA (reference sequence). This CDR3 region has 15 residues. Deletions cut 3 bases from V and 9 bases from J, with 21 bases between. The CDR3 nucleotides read TGCAGTGCTAGTTCGGGAGCTGGTAAAAGTGGTGAGCAGTTCTTC. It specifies CSASSGAGKSGEQFF.

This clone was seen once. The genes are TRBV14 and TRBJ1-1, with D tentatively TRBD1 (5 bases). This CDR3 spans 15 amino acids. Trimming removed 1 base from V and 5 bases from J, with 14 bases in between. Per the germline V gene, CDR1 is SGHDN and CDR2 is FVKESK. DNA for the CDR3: TGTGCCAGCAGCCAAGGGGGCACGAGAAGTACTGAAGCTTTCTTT. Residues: CASSQGGTRSTEAFF.

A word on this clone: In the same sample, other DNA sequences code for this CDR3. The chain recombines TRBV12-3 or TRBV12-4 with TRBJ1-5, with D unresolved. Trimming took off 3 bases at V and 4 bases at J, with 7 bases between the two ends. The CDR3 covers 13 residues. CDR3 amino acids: CASSLAGNQPQHF. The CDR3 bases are TGTGCCAGCAGTTTGGCGGGGAATCAGCCCCAGCATTTT.

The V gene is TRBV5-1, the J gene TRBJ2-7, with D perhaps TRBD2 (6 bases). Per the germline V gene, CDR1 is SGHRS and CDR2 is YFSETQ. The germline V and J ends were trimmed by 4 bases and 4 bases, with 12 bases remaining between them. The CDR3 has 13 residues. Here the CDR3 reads CASSPGLSYEQYF. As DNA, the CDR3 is TGCGCCAGCAGCCCCGGACTATCTTACGAGCAGTACTTC. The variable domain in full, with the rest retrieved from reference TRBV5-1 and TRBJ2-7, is KAGVTQTPRYLIKTRGQQVTLSCSPISGHRSVSWYQQTPGQGLQFLFEYFSETQRNKGNFPGRFSGRQFSNSRSEMNVSTLELGDSALYLCASSPGLSYEQYFGPGTRLTVT.

Written as DNA, the CDR3 is TGTGCTAGTGCCACGGCAGGGGGCGTCAACGAGCAGTACTTC. It codes for CASATAGGVNEQYF. This chain uses TRBV12-5 with TRBJ2-7; 8 bases fit TRBD1. The CDR3 contains 14 residues. The V and J ends lost 7 bases and 5 bases, in that order; junction bases with no gene match: 10. Per germline, CDR1 LGHNT and CDR2 FRNRAP. The full variable domain, in which reference TRBV12-5 and TRBJ2-7 provide the parts outside the CDR3, is DARVTQTPRHKVTEMGQEVTMRCQPILGHNTVFWYRQTMMQGLELLAYFRNRAPLDDSGMPKDRFSAEMPDATLATLKIQPSEPRDSAVYFCASATAGGVNEQYFGPGTRLTVT.

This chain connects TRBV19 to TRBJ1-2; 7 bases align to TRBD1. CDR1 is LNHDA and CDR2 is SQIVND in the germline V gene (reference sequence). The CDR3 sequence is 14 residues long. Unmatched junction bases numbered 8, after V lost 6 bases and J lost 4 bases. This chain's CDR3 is CASRSRDRLYGYTF. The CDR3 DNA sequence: TGTGCCAGTAGATCCCGGGACAGACTCTATGGCTACACCTTC.

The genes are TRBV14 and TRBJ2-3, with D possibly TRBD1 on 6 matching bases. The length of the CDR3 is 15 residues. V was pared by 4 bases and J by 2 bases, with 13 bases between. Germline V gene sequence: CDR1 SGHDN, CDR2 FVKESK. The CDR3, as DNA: TGTGCCAGCAGCCCCGCAGGGGTACACACAGATACGCAGTATTTT. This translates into CASSPAGVHTDTQYF.

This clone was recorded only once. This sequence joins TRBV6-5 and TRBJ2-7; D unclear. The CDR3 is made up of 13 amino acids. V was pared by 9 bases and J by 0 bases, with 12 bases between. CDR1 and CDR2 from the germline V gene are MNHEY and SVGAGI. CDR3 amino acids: CASTYGFSYEQYF. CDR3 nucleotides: TGTGCCAGTACCTACGGGTTCTCCTACGAGCAGTACTTC.

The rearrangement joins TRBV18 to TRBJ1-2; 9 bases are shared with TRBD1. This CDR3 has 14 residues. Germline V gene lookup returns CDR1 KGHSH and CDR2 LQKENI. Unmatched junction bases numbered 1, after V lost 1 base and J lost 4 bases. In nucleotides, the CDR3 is TGTGCCAGCTCACCACAGGACAGGGGCTATGGCTACACCTTC. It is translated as CASSPQDRGYGYTF.

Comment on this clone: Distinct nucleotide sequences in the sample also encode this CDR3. The CDR3 nucleotides are TGTGCCAGCAGAGGACAGCCCAACACTGAAGCTTTCTTT. Amino acids: CASRGQPNTEAFF. The chain links TRBV2 to TRBJ1-1; D is perhaps TRBD1 (6 bases). Germline CDR1 is SNHLY and CDR2 is FYNNEI. CDR3 length: 13 amino acids. V gave up 6 bases and J gave up 2 bases, with 10 bases separating them. The full variable domain, with the rest looked up from reference TRBV2 and TRBJ1-1, is EPEVTQTPSHQVTQMGQEVILRCVPISNHLYFYWYRQILGQKVEFLVSFYNNEISEKSEIFDDQFSVERPDGSNFTLKIRSTKLEDSAMYFCASRGQPNTEAFFGQGTRLTVV.

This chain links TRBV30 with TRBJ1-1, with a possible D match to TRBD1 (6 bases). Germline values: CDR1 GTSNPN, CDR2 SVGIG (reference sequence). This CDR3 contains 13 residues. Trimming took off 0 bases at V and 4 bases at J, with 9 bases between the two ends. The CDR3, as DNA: TGTGCCTGGAGTGTACAGGGCATCACTGAAGCTTTCTTT. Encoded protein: CAWSVQGITEAFF.

CDR3 DNA sequence: TGTGCCAGCAGCCAAGCGGGAGTTAGTTACGAGCAGTACTTC. Translating it yields CASSQAGVSYEQYF. The rearrangement links TRBV3-1 (or the pseudogene TRBV3-2) to TRBJ2-7, with a tentative D call TRBD2 (6 bases). CDR1 LGHDT and CDR2 YNNKEL come from the germline V gene (reference sequence). CDR3 size: 14 residues. V lost 1 base, J lost 4 bases, and 11 bases lay in between.

The CDR3 DNA sequence: TGCGCCAGCAGCCCAACTGGGACAGGGGGCCGCACAGATACGCAGTATTTT. Translation gives CASSPTGTGGRTDTQYF. The chain links TRBV4-1 to TRBJ2-3; 12 bases map to TRBD1. V lost 4 bases to trimming and J lost 1 base; unmatched junction nucleotides: 6. The CDR3 sequence is 17 residues long. Germline V lookup: CDR1 MGHRA, CDR2 YSYEKL.